Listed below are T cell receptor beta chains from one sample, sequenced in a study of PD-L1 blockade in urothelial cancer. The protocol was immunoSEQ multiplex PCR, while the TCRdb copy is restricted to in-frame clones and leaves out a portion. The sample has roughly 24,000 clones; about 90% are singletons. Here the sequenced sample was PBMCs, taken around atezolizumab (anti-PD-L1) treatment. Source of these receptors: a woman aged 55-70 years with urothelial cancer. Each CDR3 is given with its conserved first and last residue. A D gene is named only where the DNA matches it firmly. Not all rows give a size; the values are once, few, many and, for expanded clones, a class.

TRBJ2-3 - TRBV5-4 TRBD1 CASSFRTGAVTDTQYF TGTGCCAGCAGCTTCCGGACAGGGGCGGTCACAGATACGCAGTATTTT
TRBJ2-7 - TRBV5-1 - CASSIVAGYEQYF TGCGCCAGCAGTATCGTTGCGGGCTACGAGCAGTACTTC
TRBJ1-4 - TRBV7-9 - CASSLGAGGEKLFF TGTGCCAGCAGCTTAGGGGCAGGAGGTGAAAAACTGTTTTTT
TRBJ2-7 - TRBV7-2 TRBD1 CASSPGQGISYEQYF TGTGCCAGCAGTCCCGGACAGGGGATTTCCTACGAGCAGTACTTC
TRBJ2-1 - TRBV25-1 - CASSEFSVFYNEQFF TGTGCCAGCAGTGAATTTTCTGTTTTCTACAATGAGCAGTTCTTC
TRBJ1-1 - TRBV5-6 - CASSQILSAGNKAFF TGTGCCAGCAGCCAAATTCTTTCGGCCGGGAACAAAGCTTTCTTT
TRBJ2-3 - TRBV27 TRBD2 CASSLAGISTDTQYF TGTGCCAGCAGCTTAGCGGGTATTAGCACAGATACGCAGTATTTT
TRBJ2-7 - TRBV6-5 - CASSLQGGNEQYF TGTGCCAGCAGCCTACAGGGTGGCAACGAGCAGTACTTC
TRBJ2-1 - TRBV2 TRBD2 CASSETGLAGGISYNEQFF TGTGCCAGCAGTGAGACCGGACTAGCGGGAGGTATCTCCTACAATGAGCAGTTCTTC
TRBJ2-1 - TRBV14 TRBD1 CASSQVTGASYNEQFF TGTGCCAGCAGCCAAGTAACAGGGGCCTCGTACAATGAGCAGTTCTTC
TRBJ1-2 - TRBV28 - CASSLRRDFGLYGYTF TGTGCCAGCAGTTTAAGGAGGGATTTCGGCCTCTATGGCTACACCTTC
TRBJ1-5 - TRBV7-6 - CASSLGLRGDQPQHF TGTGCCAGCAGCCTGGGACTTCGGGGAGACCAGCCCCAGCATTTT
TRBJ2-7 - TRBV11-2 - CASSLARGYEQYF TGTGCCAGCAGCTTAGCTCGGGGCTACGAGCAGTACTTC
TRBJ2-5 - TRBV18 TRBD1 CASSPTGQAEETQYF TGTGCCAGCTCACCGACGGGACAGGCAGAAGAGACCCAGTACTTC
TRBJ2-7 - TRBV19 TRBD1 CASRQGAYEQYF TGTGCCAGTAGACAGGGGGCCTACGAGCAGTACTTC
TRBJ2-7 - TRBV19 - CASSISASRGEQYF TGTGCCAGTAGTATTTCGGCTAGCAGGGGCGAGCAGTACTTC
TRBJ1-2 - TRBV5-1 TRBD1 CASSPGQGLYGYTF TGCGCCAGCAGCCCGGGACAGGGTTTATATGGCTACACCTTC
TRBJ2-6 - TRBV18 - CASPNQGFSGANVLTF TGTGCCAGTCCCAACCAGGGTTTCTCTGGGGCCAACGTCCTGACTTTC
TRBJ2-7 - TRBV2 - CASRALDRFSYEQYF TGTGCCAGCAGGGCGCTAGATCGATTCTCCTACGAGCAGTACTTC
TRBJ1-2 - TRBV15 - CATSRGMNRAGYTF TGTGCCACCAGCAGAGGAATGAATAGAGCTGGCTACACCTTC
TRBJ1-5 few TRBV7-8 - CASSPSPQPQHF TGTGCCAGCAGCCCCTCCCCCCAGCCCCAGCATTTT
TRBJ1-1 - TRBV18 - CASSPQGRSEAFF TGTGCCAGCTCACCACAGGGGCGGTCTGAAGCTTTCTTT
TRBJ2-3 - TRBV10-3 TRBD2 CAISHRGTREGGDTQYF TGTGCCATCAGCCATCGTGGAACGAGGGAGGGAGGGGATACGCAGTATTTT
TRBJ2-7 - TRBV6-5 TRBD2 CASRAGGLGSYEQYF TGTGCCAGCAGAGCGGGGGGGCTAGGTTCCTACGAGCAGTACTTC
TRBJ2-7 - TRBV4-3 - CASSQDRIAAAYEQYF TGCGCCAGCAGCCAAGATAGGATAGCGGCTGCATACGAGCAGTACTTC
TRBJ2-3 - TRBV6-5 TRBD1 CASSPSTGLADTQYF TGTGCCAGCAGCCCCTCGACAGGGCTTGCAGATACGCAGTATTTT
TRBJ2-1 - TRBV5-6 TRBD1 CASSFGFGQGHKEEQFF TGTGCCAGCAGCTTTGGTTTTGGACAGGGTCATAAAGAAGAGCAGTTCTTC
TRBJ1-1 - TRBV7-9 - CASSPGPSTEAFF TGTGCCAGCAGCCCTGGGCCGAGCACTGAAGCTTTCTTT
TRBJ1-1 - TRBV10-3 - CAISEGQLNTEAFF TGTGCCATCAGTGAGGGACAATTGAACACTGAAGCTTTCTTT
TRBJ2-1 - TRBV18 - CASSPPGRGRSYNEQFF TGTGCCAGCTCACCCCCGGGGCGGGGGCGCTCCTACAATGAGCAGTTCTTC
TRBJ1-5 - TRBV4-1 - CASSPEVDSYQPQHF TGCGCCAGCAGCCCAGAAGTGGACAGCTATCAGCCCCAGCATTTT
TRBJ2-3 - TRBV11-2 TRBD2 CASSLERGGTDTQYF TGTGCCAGCAGCTTAGAGCGGGGGGGCACAGATACGCAGTATTTT
TRBJ2-3 - TRBV14 TRBD2 CASSPLAGGPADTQYF TGTGCCAGCAGCCCACTAGCGGGGGGGCCGGCAGATACGCAGTATTTT
TRBJ1-1 - TRBV19 TRBD1 CASSIQGANTEAFF TGTGCCAGTAGTATACAGGGGGCCAACACTGAAGCTTTCTTT
TRBJ1-5 - TRBV19 - CASSIDLYGGFGNQPQHF TGTGCCAGTAGTATAGATCTATACGGGGGATTCGGAAATCAGCCCCAGCATTTT
TRBJ1-6 - TRBV7-2 TRBD1 CASSSQARGANSPLHF TGTGCCAGCAGCTCTCAGGCCAGGGGGGCAAATTCACCCCTCCACTTT
TRBJ2-1 - TRBV5-1 TRBD2 CASRLAGNSYNEQFF TGCGCCAGCAGACTAGCGGGGAACTCCTACAATGAGCAGTTCTTC
TRBJ2-3 - TRBV4-3 - CASSPGRHGDTQYF TGCGCCAGCAGCCCAGGGAGGCACGGAGATACGCAGTATTTT